This T cell receptor (beta chain) was captured by sequencing in a study of human T cells and chemical hapten exposure (dated by TCRdb to about 2021). Regarding the study in general: The libraries were sequenced as a pool, and the TCR yield per sample differed mostly because of small variations in library volumes within the pool. For every blood RNA sample, sequencing covered both the TCR alpha and TCR beta chains. Peripheral blood TCR repertoire changes were tracked in vivo in alopecia patients during primary and secondary sensitization to the hapten diphenylcyclopropenone (DPC).

Ten or more counts support this clonotype. No antigen is known for it. The record has no base qualities; no much larger clone is one base away. The trim is 8 bases for V and 0 bases for J, with a gap of 17 bases between the germline ends. The CDR3 sequence holds 15 residues, the cysteine and phenylalanine included. The CDR3 DNA has 45 bases and is translated from base 1. CDR1 and CDR2 (ENHRY, SYGVKD) derive from the germline V gene. On the study overall, not on this receptor specifically: After repeated subsampling, changes were observed in the strength of the expansion versus patch-test correlation and in the threshold at which the correlation became significant. No change with DPC sensitization was found in the number of TCRs above 1 in 1000 frequency, and no evidence of global repertoire structure alterations was found.

To prepare the library, RACE was applied. Sequencing took place on a NextSeq 500. During library preparation, unique molecular identifiers were attached to individual cDNA molecules so that TCRs could be counted in a quantitative, reproducible way. Turning to the authors' computational methods: The median number of TCRs per sample was over 95,000, ranging from about 23,224 to 750,000. The Decombinator software suite was used to annotate V, J and CDR3 in the TCR reads. Every sample was subsampled to the same number of TCRs (28,000) for the PS versus PT1 abundance plots. Expanded TCRs were defined as absent before sensitization and observed at least eight times at the 2-week time point. The public reads were reprocessed in TCRdb via fastp at Q25 and MiXCR, keeping in-frame beta chains. Every CDR3 protein is listed once, alongside the most common genes and DNA of its rows. The V and J calls, along with clone size, are taken from TCRdb and not from the paper's own processing. The sample table records around 130,000 distinct CDR3 sequences; approximately 9.1% of these occur just once. The ten largest account for about 1.8% of the sample.

According to the study, the label for this sample's time point signals: healthy volunteer bleed at 2 weeks. Total RNA was isolated from unfractionated whole blood collected in Tempus Blood RNA tubes. Five or six healthy volunteers were used as TCR sequencing controls and were bled at day 0, 2 weeks and 6 weeks. Sequenced input: whole blood. This TCR was recovered from a male donor in good health. Some clones in this sample may be carry-over from other donors' samples. The chain uses TRBV10-3 and TRBJ2-7; the D gene is perhaps TRBD1, from 5 matching bases. The CDR3 protein sequence reads: CAIGPDTPSSYEQYF. In nucleotide form, the sequence is TGTGCCATCGGACCGGACACGCCCTCCTCCTACGAGCAGTACTTC.